What follows describes a single T cell receptor (beta chain). This clone appeared once. Its antigen is not yet known. Per-base qualities were not stored, and no clone one base away is much larger. This record belongs to a study of blood T cell repertoires in COVID-19 (TCRdb year 2020). Regarding the study in general: Samples covering the acute and convalescent phases of COVID-19 were provided by collaborators in the United States, Italy and Spain. The material from the prospective study consisted of cDNA or gDNA derived from T cells, B-cell-depleted T cells, or PBMCs. Subjects who had been exposed to COVID-19, were actively infected with it, or had recovered from it provided the deeply sampled blood TCRbeta repertoires that made up the dataset. The repertoires were released in a freely available public database intended as a resource for research on the immune response to SARS-CoV-2. The samples were drawn from the first 160 participants of the ongoing ImmuneRACE study and from over a thousand subjects provided by 6 global collaborators. The sample metadata nearly always contained a de-identified subject ID, COVID-19 status, age in years and sex. Where available, HLA class I and class II types were obtained from metadata supplied by the sample provider rather than from assay-based typing.

TCRbeta CDR3 regions were amplified from genomic DNA by means of the immunoSEQ Assay, a bias-controlled multiplex PCR. The study's own analysis went as follows. The number of nucleated cells in each sample was estimated by amplification of reference gene primers within the assay. Sequence reads were collapsed and filtered to measure the absolute abundance of every unique TCRbeta CDR3 rearrangement. Productive Simpson clonality was computed per sample as the square root of Simpson's diversity index over productive rearrangements. Sourced from immuneACCESS, this table was stored by TCRdb with only in-frame sequences that have V and J called. A share of the clones is absent; for the studies checked, an unresolved V gene accounts for under half, and the remainder has no known explanation. V, J and clone size derive from that table, while D and trimming were established from the DNA sequence. The sample contains 200,000 or so clones, about nine tenths of them found a single time. The top ten clonotypes cover 3% to 4.5% of the sample.

Participants in the prospective study were enrolled through a virtual design, were aged about 18 to 100 years, and lived in roughly 25 United States geographic areas. In the prospective study, participants were assigned to cohorts based on the clinical history participants reported in a screening survey and a study questionnaire. Mobile phlebotomists in the prospective study collected whole blood, serum and a nasopharyngeal or oropharyngeal swab from every participant. Additional blood draws and questionnaires over an approximately 2-month period could optionally be provided by prospective study participants. Before DNA extraction, blood samples from the prospective study were shipped at room temperature or frozen. Here is what the overall study found, with its caveats: The quantity of clinical and demographic metadata differed by source and by participant and was supplied without curation.

The CDR3 covers 15 residues, taking in both the cysteine and the phenylalanine. This entry keeps only the CDR3 DNA: 45 bases, framed from base 1. Trimming takes 0 bases off V and 7 bases off J; junction bases not matched to a gene: 6. CDR1 SGDLS and CDR2 YYNGEE are derived from the germline V gene. The clonotype originates from a woman in her thirties or forties with acute COVID-19. The sequenced sample was PBMCs or T cells enriched from blood (not recorded which). Rearrangement joined TRBV9 to TRBJ2-1; 8 of the junction bases match TRBD2. For the CDR3, the sequence is CASSVASGGSNEQFF. The DNA reads TGTGCCAGCAGCGTAGCAAGCGGGGGATCAAATGAGCAGTTCTTC.